Shown below are 30 T cell receptor beta chains from a single sample sequenced in a study of shared clonotypes between healthy human individuals. Naive CD8 cells lacked CD45RO and underwent positive selection for CCR7, leaving out terminally differentiated effector memory CD45RA+ cells. Sequenced by immunoSEQ multiplex PCR; TCRdb stores in-frame clones only, minus some. The sample yields around 2,000,000 clones, 85% to 95% seen once. Sequencing used naive CD8+ T cells sorted from blood. These receptor sequences come from a man in his late teens or twenties in good health.

V and J are TRBV29-1 and TRBJ1-2; D possibly corresponds to TRBD1 (5 bases). V lost 2 bases to trimming and J lost 5 bases, with 18 bases between them. In germline, CDR1 is SQVTM, CDR2 ANQGSEA. The CDR3 covers 15 residues. CDR3 amino acids: CSVEINLGVRYGYTF. The DNA of the CDR3 is TGCAGCGTTGAAATCAACTTGGGGGTTCGGTATGGCTACACCTTC.

Notes on this clone: Other nucleotide sequences in the sample specify the same CDR3. The CDR3 loop is CASSATGQGSYEQYF. In DNA form, the CDR3 reads TGTGCCAGCAGCGCCACCGGACAGGGAAGCTACGAGCAGTACTTC. V usage is TRBV9 and J usage is TRBJ2-7; 8 bases align to TRBD1. V was pared by 3 bases and J by 3 bases, with 8 bases of the junction left unmatched. Germline-derived CDR1 and CDR2 are SGDLS and YYNGEE. This CDR3 contains 15 residues.

V and J are TRBV5-6 and TRBJ2-7; 7 bases agree with TRBD1. The germline gives CDR1 SGHDT, CDR2 YYEEEE. The CDR3 extends over 16 amino acids. The J segment lost 3 bases and the V segment lost 2 bases, leaving 11 bases of the junction unmatched. The chain's CDR3 is CASSFPTGQAFYEQYF. The CDR3 nucleotides read TGTGCCAGCAGCTTCCCTACTGGACAGGCCTTCTACGAGCAGTACTTC.

This clone was counted many times. The rearrangement uses TRBV30 and TRBJ1-4; 7 bases map to TRBD1. The CDR3 is made up of 14 amino acids. V shed 2 bases, J shed 16 bases, and the junction held 16 bases outside the gene matches. Germline-derived CDR1 and CDR2 are GTSNPN and SVGIG (reference sequence). The CDR3, as DNA: TGTGCCTGGAGTTCGACAGGGACCAAGGAGCCGGGGTTTTTT. Its translation: CAWSSTGTKEPGFF.

V gene TRBV5-6 combines with J gene TRBJ1-1, with unresolved D. In germline, CDR1 is SGHDT, CDR2 YYEEEE. Trimming cost V 2 bases and J 6 bases, with 11 bases left between them. The CDR3 runs 13 residues. The CDR3, as DNA: TGTGCCAGCAGCTTTCAAGGGATCGCTGAAGCTTTCTTT. Translation gives CASSFQGIAEAFF.

This clone was observed a single time. The chain couples TRBV5-1 to TRBJ2-4; 10 bases map to TRBD2. This CDR3 has 17 amino acids. Trimming took 5 bases from V and 8 from J; bases not matched to a gene: 16. From germline, CDR1 is SGHRS and CDR2 YFSETQ. The CDR3 DNA follows: TGCGCCAGCAGGGATCCCCTAGCGGGAGTGGGGGTAGACATTCAGTACTTC. This sequence encodes CASRDPLAGVGVDIQYF.

With respect to this clone: The sample contains more than one DNA sequence encoding this CDR3. The chain links TRBV7-9 to TRBJ2-7; a possible D gene is TRBD1 (6 bases). Germline assignment: CDR1 SEHNR and CDR2 FQNEAQ (reference sequence). Trimming left V 5 bases short and J 2 bases short, with 10 bases between. There are 13 residues in the CDR3. The CDR3 sequence: CASSPTGPYEQYF. The DNA of the CDR3 is TGTGCCAGCAGCCCAACAGGGCCCTACGAGCAGTACTTC.

V usage is TRBV4-3 and J usage is TRBJ2-1; D perhaps matches TRBD1 (5 bases). This CDR3 comprises 15 residues. Trimming took 0 bases from V and 7 from J, leaving 13 bases between them. Germline V gene data show CDR1 as LGHNA and CDR2 as YSLEER. CDR3 sequence: CASSQDKTGGNEQFF. CDR3 DNA: TGCGCCAGCAGCCAAGACAAAACAGGTGGGAATGAGCAGTTCTTC.

The rearrangement joins TRBV11-2 to TRBJ1-1, with D unclear. V lost 1 base to trimming and J lost 0 bases, with 15 bases between them. The CDR3 is made up of 17 amino acids. Germline values: CDR1 SGHAT, CDR2 FQNNGV. The CDR3 reads CASSLVGLYSMNTEAFF. The DNA for the CDR3 is TGTGCCAGCAGCTTAGTAGGGTTGTACAGTATGAACACTGAAGCTTTCTTT. The variable domain in full, completed from reference TRBV11-2 and TRBJ1-1, reads EAGVAQSPRYKIIEKRQSVAFWCNPISGHATLYWYQQILGQGPKLLIQFQNNGVVDDSQLPKDRFSAERLKGVDSTLKIQPAKLEDSAVYLCASSLVGLYSMNTEAFFGQGTRLTVV.

As for this clone: Other DNA sequences in this sample translate to the same CDR3. The chain has TRBV27 and TRBJ1-1; weak D call: TRBD1 (6 bases). Germline CDR1 reads MNHEY; CDR2 reads SMNVEV (reference sequence). This CDR3 has 14 amino acids. V lost 5 bases and J lost 5, with 15 bases in between. CDR3 sequence (DNA): TGTGCCAGCAGTCTGGGAGGGGGAGTAACTGAAGCTTTCTTT. Its translation: CASSLGGGVTEAFF.

The rearrangement uses TRBV7-6 and TRBJ2-2; the D is unclear. Trimming took 4 bases from V and 7 from J, leaving 10 bases between them. Germline lookup yields CDR1 SGHVS and CDR2 FNYEAQ. This CDR3 is 13 amino acids long. CDR3 nucleotide sequence: TGTGCCAGCAGCTCACTGTGGAGCGGGGAGCTGTTTTTT. Protein: CASSSLWSGELFF.

Comments on this clone: Possible read error: a much larger clone is one base away. Other DNA sequences in this specimen translate into the identical CDR3. V gene TRBV9 combines with J gene TRBJ1-1; D not certain. The CDR3 totals 13 residues. From germline, CDR1 is SGDLS and CDR2 YYNGEE. V shed 1 base and J shed 1 base, with 5 bases lying between them. CDR3 sequence reads: CASSVLGNTEAFF. For the CDR3, the DNA is TGTGCCAGCAGCGTATTGGGGAACACTGAAGCTTTCTTT. Complete variable domain (other parts from reference TRBV9 and TRBJ1-1): DSGVTQTPKHLITATGQRVTLRCSPRSGDLSVYWYQQSLDQGLQFLIQYYNGEERAKGNILERFSAQQFPDLHSELNLSSLELGDSALYFCASSVLGNTEAFFGQGTRLTVV.

The chain joins TRBV13 to TRBJ2-7; 8 bases fit TRBD1. This CDR3 has 15 amino acids. Unmatched junction bases numbered 10, after V lost 2 bases and J lost 7 bases. Germline CDR1 PRHDT, CDR2 FYEKMQ (reference sequence). CDR3 coding DNA: TGTGCCAGCAGCTTACGTGGACAGGGTTCGCGGGAGCAGTACTTC. Protein sequence: CASSLRGQGSREQYF.

The V and J genes are TRBV5-6 and TRBJ2-7; TRBD1 matches at 7 bases. Losses at the gene ends were 6 bases for V and 4 bases for J; bases not matched to a gene: 7. The CDR3 spans 13 residues. Germline V gives CDR1 SGHDT, CDR2 YYEEEE. The CDR3 here is CASIGQERYEQYF. CDR3 coding DNA: TGTGCCAGCATCGGACAGGAGAGATACGAGCAGTACTTC.

The chain is built from TRBV27 and TRBJ2-2; D gene uncertain. Trimming removed 3 bases at V and 4 bases at J, with 6 bases between. The CDR3 spans 13 residues. The germline V gene has CDR1 MNHEY and CDR2 SMNVEV (reference sequence). The CDR3 nucleotides read TGTGCCAGCAGTTTCCTAAGCACCGGGGAGCTGTTTTTT. Its translation is CASSFLSTGELFF.

The CDR3 region has the DNA TGTGCCAGCAGTGACTCTGGATGTGAAGCTTTCTTT. Translating it yields CASSDSGCEAFF. V and J are TRBV6-4 and TRBJ1-1; D is ambiguous. Trimming stripped 0 bases from V and 7 bases from J, with 6 bases between. CDR1 and CDR2 from the germline V gene are MRHNA and SNTAGT. This CDR3 is built from 12 residues.

The chain employs TRBV4-3 and TRBJ2-2; no reliable D call. This CDR3 has 18 residues. Germline V gene data show CDR1 as LGHNA and CDR2 as YSLEER. Between the trimmed V and J ends, which lost 0 bases and 0 bases, there was a span of 14 bases. The chain's CDR3 is CASSQEEWETANTGELFF. The DNA for the CDR3 is TGCGCCAGCAGCCAAGAAGAATGGGAAACCGCGAACACCGGGGAGCTGTTTTTT.

This clone was counted a single time. CDR3 region: CTSSQPSGASTDTQYF. The CDR3 nucleotides are TGCACCAGCAGCCAACCTAGCGGGGCTAGCACAGATACGCAGTATTTT. The chain links TRBV1 to TRBJ2-3; the D segment call TRBD2 is taken from the table without a DNA check. TRBV1 is classified as a pseudogene. The CDR3 consists of 16 residues.

The V gene is TRBV7-2, the J gene TRBJ2-2; 7 bases line up with TRBD1. V lost 8 bases, J lost 4 bases, and 1 base stayed unmatched. In germline, CDR1 is SGHTA, CDR2 FQGNSA. The CDR3 loop spans 12 amino acids. The CDR3 region is CASYRGTGELFF. CDR3 bases: TGTGCCAGCTACAGGGGCACCGGGGAGCTGTTTTTT. Full variable domain (outside the CDR3, taken from reference TRBV7-2 and TRBJ2-2): GAGVSQSPSNKVTEKGKDVELRCDPISGHTALYWYRQSLGQGLEFLIYFQGNSAPDKSGLPSDRFSAERTGGSVSTLTIQRTQQEDSAVYLCASYRGTGELFFGEGSRLTVL.

The chain uses TRBV28 and TRBJ1-5; D gene unclear. V was pared by 2 bases and J by 0 bases, with 8 bases between. In germline, CDR1 is MDHEN, CDR2 SYDVKM. The CDR3 spans 15 residues. CDR3 amino acids: CASSLTGDSNQPQHF. In DNA, the CDR3 is TGTGCCAGCAGTTTAACTGGGGATAGCAATCAGCCCCAGCATTTT.

The chain uses TRBV15 and TRBJ1-5; D unclear. V was pared by 0 bases and J by 1 base, with 10 bases between. This CDR3 has 16 amino acids. Germline CDR1 LNHNV, CDR2 YYDKDF (reference sequence). The chain's CDR3 is CATSRDLERSNQPQHF. CDR3 nucleotides: TGTGCCACCAGCAGAGATCTAGAGCGGAGCAATCAGCCCCAGCATTTT.

The chain has TRBV11-2 and TRBJ2-7; 8 bases fit TRBD1. The V and J ends lost 0 bases and 2 bases, in that order; junction bases with no gene match: 18. This CDR3 region has 20 residues. Germline CDR1 reads SGHAT; CDR2 reads FQNNGV. CDR3 region: CASSLEVGRGPETFTYEQYF. The CDR3 DNA is TGTGCCAGCAGCTTAGAGGTGGGCAGGGGGCCGGAAACCTTCACCTACGAGCAGTACTTC.

The rearrangement uses TRBV27 and TRBJ2-7; 8 bases map to TRBD2. The CDR3 sequence is 15 residues long. J gave up 0 bases and V 8 bases, and 9 bases lay outside the gene matches. The germline CDR1 and CDR2 sequences are MNHEY and SMNVEV (reference sequence). The CDR3 DNA sequence: TGTGCCAGCGGGTTATTAGCGGGGCCCTCCTACGAGCAGTACTTC. It codes for CASGLLAGPSYEQYF.

V usage is TRBV5-1 and J usage is TRBJ2-3, with 10 bases identical to TRBD2. This CDR3 has 18 residues. CDR1 and CDR2 (germline): SGHRS, YFSETQ. The V segment lost 1 base and the J segment 1 base; nucleotides outside the gene matches: 9. DNA of the CDR3: TGCGCCAGCAGCTTGACGCCCAGCGGGGGGGTGGGCACAGATACGCAGTATTTT. Protein sequence: CASSLTPSGGVGTDTQYF.

A remark on this clone: Additional DNA sequences in this sample encode the identical CDR3. V is TRBV6-5 and J is TRBJ2-7; unclear D gene. This CDR3 has 13 amino acids. Trimming removed 0 bases at V and 3 bases at J, with 6 bases between. In germline, CDR1 is MNHEY, CDR2 SVGAGI. CDR3: CASSYSFGYEQYF. The CDR3 DNA sequence: TGTGCCAGCAGTTACTCGTTTGGCTACGAGCAGTACTTC.

The gene calls are TRBV13 and TRBJ2-1, with TRBD2 matching 9 bases. The V segment lost 0 bases and the J segment 5 bases; nucleotides outside the gene matches: 5. Germline assignment: CDR1 PRHDT and CDR2 FYEKMQ (reference sequence). This CDR3 comprises 16 residues. The CDR3 bases are TGTGCCAGCAGCTTAGGCCTAGCGGGACCTAACAATGAGCAGTTCTTC. This codes for CASSLGLAGPNNEQFF.

About this clone: Its ends do not fully match the called genes, so a read error is possible. The chain joins TRBV9 to TRBJ2-3, with D tentatively TRBD2 (6 bases). The CDR3 is 15 amino acids. Germline V gene sequence: CDR1 SGDLS, CDR2 YYNGEE. The CDR3 nucleotides are TGTGCCTGCAGCCCAGCAACTAGCCTCACAGATACGCAGTATTTT. It encodes CACSPATSLTDTQYF.

The J gene is TRBJ2-7, the V gene TRBV7-2; no firm D call. This CDR3 is 14 amino acids long. Per germline, CDR1 SGHTA and CDR2 FQGNSA. V gave up 1 base and J gave up 3 bases, with 10 bases separating them. CDR3 bases: TGTGCCAGCAGCTTAGTCAGCATACACTACGAGCAGTACTTC. Translated: CASSLVSIHYEQYF. Combining the CDR3 with reference TRBV7-2 and TRBJ2-7 gives the whole variable domain GAGVSQSPSNKVTEKGKDVELRCDPISGHTALYWYRQSLGQGLEFLIYFQGNSAPDKSGLPSDRFSAERTGGSVSTLTIQRTQQEDSAVYLCASSLVSIHYEQYFGPGTRLTVT.

The chain combines TRBV7-2 with TRBJ2-1; 8 nucleotides match TRBD2. Germline V lookup: CDR1 SGHTA, CDR2 FQGNSA. This CDR3 contains 16 residues. Trimming at V came to 0 bases and at J to 5 bases, leaving 6 bases not matched to a gene. The DNA of the CDR3 is TGTGCCAGCAGCTTAGCGACTAGCGTGATACACAATGAGCAGTTCTTC. This encodes CASSLATSVIHNEQFF.

This chain links TRBV4-1 with TRBJ2-7; 8 bases fit TRBD1. Trimming at V came to 1 base and at J to 5 bases, leaving 4 bases not matched to a gene. This CDR3 is 14 amino acids long. Germline V gene lookup returns CDR1 MGHRA and CDR2 YSYEKL. This CDR3 is CASSQADRVNEQYF. As DNA, the CDR3 is TGCGCCAGCAGCCAAGCGGACAGGGTAAACGAGCAGTACTTC.